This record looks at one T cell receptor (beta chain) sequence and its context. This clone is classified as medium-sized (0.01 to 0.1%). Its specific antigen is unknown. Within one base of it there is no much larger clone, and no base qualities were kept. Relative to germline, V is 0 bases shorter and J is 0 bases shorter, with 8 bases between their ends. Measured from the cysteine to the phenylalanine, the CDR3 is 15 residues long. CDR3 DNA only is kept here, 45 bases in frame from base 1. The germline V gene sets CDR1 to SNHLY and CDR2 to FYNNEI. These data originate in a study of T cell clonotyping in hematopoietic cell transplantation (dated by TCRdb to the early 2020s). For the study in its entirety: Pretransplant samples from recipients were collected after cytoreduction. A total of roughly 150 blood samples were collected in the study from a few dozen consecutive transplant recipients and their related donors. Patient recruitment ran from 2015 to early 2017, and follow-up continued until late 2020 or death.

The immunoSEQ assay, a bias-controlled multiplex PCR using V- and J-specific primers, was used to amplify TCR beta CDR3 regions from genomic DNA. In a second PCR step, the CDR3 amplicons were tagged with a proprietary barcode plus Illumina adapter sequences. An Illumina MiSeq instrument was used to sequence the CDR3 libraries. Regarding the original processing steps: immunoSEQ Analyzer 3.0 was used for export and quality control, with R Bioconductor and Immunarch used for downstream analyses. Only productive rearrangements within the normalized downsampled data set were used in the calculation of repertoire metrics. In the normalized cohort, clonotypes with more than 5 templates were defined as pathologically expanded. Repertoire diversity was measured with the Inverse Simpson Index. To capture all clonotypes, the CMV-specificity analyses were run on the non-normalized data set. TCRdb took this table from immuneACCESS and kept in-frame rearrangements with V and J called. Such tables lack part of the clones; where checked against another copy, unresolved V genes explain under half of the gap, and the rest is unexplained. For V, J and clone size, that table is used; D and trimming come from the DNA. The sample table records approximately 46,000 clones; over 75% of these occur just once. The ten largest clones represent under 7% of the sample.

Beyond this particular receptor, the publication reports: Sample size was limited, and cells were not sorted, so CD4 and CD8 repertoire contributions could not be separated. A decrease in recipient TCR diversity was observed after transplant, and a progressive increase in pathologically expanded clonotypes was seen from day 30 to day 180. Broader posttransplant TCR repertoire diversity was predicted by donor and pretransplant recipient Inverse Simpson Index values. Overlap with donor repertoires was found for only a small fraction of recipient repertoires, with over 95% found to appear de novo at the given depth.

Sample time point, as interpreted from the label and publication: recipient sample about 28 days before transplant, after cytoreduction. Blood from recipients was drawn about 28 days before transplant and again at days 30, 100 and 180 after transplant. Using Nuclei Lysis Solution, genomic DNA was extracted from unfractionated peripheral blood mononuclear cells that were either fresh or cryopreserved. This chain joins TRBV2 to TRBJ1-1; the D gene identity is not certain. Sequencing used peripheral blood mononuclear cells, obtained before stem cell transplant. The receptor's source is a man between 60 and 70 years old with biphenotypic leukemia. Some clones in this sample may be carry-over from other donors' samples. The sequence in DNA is TGTGCCAGCAGTGAAGCGCTGCGAATGAACACTGAAGCTTTCTTT. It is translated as CASSEALRMNTEAFF. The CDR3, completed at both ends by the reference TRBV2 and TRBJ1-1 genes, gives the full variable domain EPEVTQTPSHQVTQMGQEVILRCVPISNHLYFYWYRQILGQKVEFLVSFYNNEISEKSEIFDDQFSVERPDGSNFTLKIRSTKLEDSAMYFCASSEALRMNTEAFFGQGTRLTVV.